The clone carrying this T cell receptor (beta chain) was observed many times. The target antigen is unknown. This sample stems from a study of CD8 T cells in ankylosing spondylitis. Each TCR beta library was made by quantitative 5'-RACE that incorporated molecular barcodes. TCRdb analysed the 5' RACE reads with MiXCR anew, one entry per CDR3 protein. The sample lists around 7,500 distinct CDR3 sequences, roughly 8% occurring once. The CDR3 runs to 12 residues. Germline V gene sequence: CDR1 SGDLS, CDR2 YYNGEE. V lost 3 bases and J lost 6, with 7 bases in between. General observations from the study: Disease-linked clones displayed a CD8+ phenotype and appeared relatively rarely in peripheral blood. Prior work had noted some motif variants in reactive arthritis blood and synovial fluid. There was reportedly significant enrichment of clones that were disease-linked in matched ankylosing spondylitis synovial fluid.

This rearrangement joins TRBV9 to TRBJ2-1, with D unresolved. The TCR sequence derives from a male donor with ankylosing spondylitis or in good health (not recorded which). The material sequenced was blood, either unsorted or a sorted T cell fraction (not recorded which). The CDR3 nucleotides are TGTGCCAGCAGCGGACGACCCAATGAGCAGTTCTTC. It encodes CASSGRPNEQFF.